The source of this TCR beta chain is a study of STAT5B mutations in CD4+ large granular lymphocyte leukemia. The method was immunoSEQ multiplex PCR; TCRdb's version includes in-frame clones alone and lacks a portion of them. The sample lists roughly 29,000 clones, under 80% occurring once. The V end lost 2 bases, the J end lost 13 bases, and 9 bases lay between the germline ends. This CDR3 contains 11 residues. Germline V lookup: CDR1 KGHSH, CDR2 LQKENI. Study conclusions and caveats: TRBV06-family usage was enriched in top patient clones (8/27) versus controls (2/35).

In regard to this clone: What it binds is unknown.

Material for sequencing was CD4+ T cells from blood buffy coats. V is TRBV18 and J is TRBJ2-1; tentative D call: TRBD2 (5 bases). The source is a human donor in good health. The CDR3 nucleotides are TGTGCCAGCTCACCAGGGTCTAGCCAGTTCTTC. Translated, it gives CASSPGSSQFF.